The TCR beta chain described here comes from a study of blood T cell repertoires in COVID-19. For the study at large: Material from acute and convalescent COVID-19 was sourced from the United States, Italy and Spain. T cells, B-cell-depleted T cells, or PBMCs supplied cDNA or gDNA.

There are 17 residues in the CDR3. J was trimmed by 9 bases and V by 0 bases; bases with no gene match: 15. Germline V gene sequence: CDR1 SGHDT, CDR2 YYEEEE. Original processing methods: It was from reference gene primer amplification that nucleated cell counts were estimated. Sequencing used immunoSEQ multiplex PCR; TCRdb keeps in-frame clones, though not all of them. That table furnishes V, J and clone size, whereas the DNA furnished D and trimming. The table has 75,000 to 95,000 clones, 85% to 90% seen once. The gene calls are TRBV5-6 and TRBJ2-7; TRBD1 matches 10 bases. The sequenced sample consisted of peripheral blood. This receptor was taken from a human donor in a cohort sampled during active COVID-19. This CDR3 is CASSLAPRTGGLYSQYF. The DNA of the CDR3 is TGTGCCAGCAGCTTGGCCCCCCGGACAGGGGGACTCTACTCGCAGTACTTC.